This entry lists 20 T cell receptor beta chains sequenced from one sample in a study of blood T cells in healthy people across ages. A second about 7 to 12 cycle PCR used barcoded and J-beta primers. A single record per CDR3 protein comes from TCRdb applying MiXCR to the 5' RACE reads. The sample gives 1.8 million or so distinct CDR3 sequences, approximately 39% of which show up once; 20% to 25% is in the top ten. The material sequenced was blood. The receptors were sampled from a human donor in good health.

This chain's CDR3 is CASSLPRQELSGYTF. The CDR3 region has the DNA TGTGCCAGCAGCTTACCCCGACAGGAATTGAGTGGCTACACCTTC. The chain links TRBV7-2 to TRBJ1-2, with D maybe TRBD1 (6 bases). V was cut by 2 bases and J by 7 bases, with 17 bases left in between. Germline lookup yields CDR1 SGHTA and CDR2 FQGNSA. This CDR3 spans 15 amino acids.

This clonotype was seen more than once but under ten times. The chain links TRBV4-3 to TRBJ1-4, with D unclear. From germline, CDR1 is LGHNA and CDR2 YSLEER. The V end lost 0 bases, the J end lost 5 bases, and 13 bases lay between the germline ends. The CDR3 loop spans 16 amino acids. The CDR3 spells CASSQEVGKRNEKLFF. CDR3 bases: TGCGCCAGCAGCCAAGAGGTGGGCAAGAGAAATGAAAAACTGTTTTTT.

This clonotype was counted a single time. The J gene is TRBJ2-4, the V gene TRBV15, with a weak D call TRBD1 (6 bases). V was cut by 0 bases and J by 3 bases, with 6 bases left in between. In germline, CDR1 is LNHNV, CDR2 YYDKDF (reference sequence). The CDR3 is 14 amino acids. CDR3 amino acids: CATSREGGKNIQYF. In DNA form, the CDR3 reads TGTGCCACCAGCAGAGAAGGGGGCAAAAACATTCAGTACTTC.

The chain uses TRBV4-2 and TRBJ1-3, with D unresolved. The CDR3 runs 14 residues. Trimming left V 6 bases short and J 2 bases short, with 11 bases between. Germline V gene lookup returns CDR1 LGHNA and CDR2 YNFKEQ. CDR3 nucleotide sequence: TGTGCCAGCAGGGATGTCGCGGCTGGAAACACCATATATTTT. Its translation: CASRDVAAGNTIYF.

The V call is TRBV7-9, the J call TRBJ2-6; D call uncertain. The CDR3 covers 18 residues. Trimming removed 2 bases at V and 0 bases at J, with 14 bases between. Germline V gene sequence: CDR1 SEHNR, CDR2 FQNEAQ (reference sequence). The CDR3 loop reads CASSLNWLVPSGANVLTF. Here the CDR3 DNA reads TGTGCCAGCAGCTTAAACTGGTTGGTGCCCTCTGGGGCCAACGTCCTGACTTTC.

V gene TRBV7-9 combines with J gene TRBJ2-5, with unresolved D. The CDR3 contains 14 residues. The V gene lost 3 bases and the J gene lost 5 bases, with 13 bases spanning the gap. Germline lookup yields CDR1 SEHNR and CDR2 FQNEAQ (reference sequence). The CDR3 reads CASSFGGSWETQYF. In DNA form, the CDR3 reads TGTGCCAGCAGCTTCGGCGGTTCTTGGGAGACCCAGTACTTC.

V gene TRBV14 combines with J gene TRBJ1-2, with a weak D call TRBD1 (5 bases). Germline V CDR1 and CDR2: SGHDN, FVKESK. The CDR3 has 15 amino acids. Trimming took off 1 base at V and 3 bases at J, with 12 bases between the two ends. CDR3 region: CASSQGSGFDYGYTF. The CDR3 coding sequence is TGTGCCAGCAGCCAAGGATCAGGGTTTGACTATGGCTACACCTTC. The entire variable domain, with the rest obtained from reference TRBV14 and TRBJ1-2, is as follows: EAGVTQFPSHSVIEKGQTVTLRCDPISGHDNLYWYRRVMGKEIKFLLHFVKESKQDESGMPNNRFLAERTGGTYSTLKVQPAELEDSGVYFCASSQGSGFDYGYTFGSGTRLTVV.

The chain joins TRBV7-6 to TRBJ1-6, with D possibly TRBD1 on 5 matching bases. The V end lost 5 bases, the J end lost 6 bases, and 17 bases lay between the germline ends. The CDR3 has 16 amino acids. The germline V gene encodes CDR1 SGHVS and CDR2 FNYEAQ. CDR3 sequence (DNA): TGTGCCAGCAGCCAGGGCGGGGCGCGAACTAATTCACCCCTCCACTTT. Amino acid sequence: CASSQGGARTNSPLHF. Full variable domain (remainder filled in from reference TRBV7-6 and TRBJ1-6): GAGVSQSPRYKVTKRGQDVALRCDPISGHVSLYWYRQALGQGPEFLTYFNYEAQQDKSGLPNDRFSAERPEGSISTLTIQRTEQRDSAMYRCASSQGGARTNSPLHFGNGTRLTVT.

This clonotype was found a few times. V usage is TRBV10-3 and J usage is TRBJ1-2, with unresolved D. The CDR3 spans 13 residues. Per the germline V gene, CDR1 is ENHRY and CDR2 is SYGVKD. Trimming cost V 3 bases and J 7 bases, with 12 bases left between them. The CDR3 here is CAISEGGRSGYTF. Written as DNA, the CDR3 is TGTGCCATCAGTGAAGGAGGAAGATCTGGCTACACCTTC.

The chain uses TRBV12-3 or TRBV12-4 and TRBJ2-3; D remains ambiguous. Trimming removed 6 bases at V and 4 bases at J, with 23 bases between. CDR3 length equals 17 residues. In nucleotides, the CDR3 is TGTGCCAGCAGCCCAGAGAGACTTTCTCCTAGAGCAGATACGCAGTATTTT. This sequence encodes CASSPERLSPRADTQYF.

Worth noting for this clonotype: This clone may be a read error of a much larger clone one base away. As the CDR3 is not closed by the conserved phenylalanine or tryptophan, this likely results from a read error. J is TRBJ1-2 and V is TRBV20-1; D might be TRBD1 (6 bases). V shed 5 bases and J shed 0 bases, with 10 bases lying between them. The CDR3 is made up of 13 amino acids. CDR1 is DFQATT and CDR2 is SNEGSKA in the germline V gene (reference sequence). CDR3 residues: CSAPTGANYGYTC. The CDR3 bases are TGCAGTGCTCCGACAGGAGCTAACTATGGCTACACCTGC.

The CDR3 DNA reads as TGTGCCAGCAGTTTATTCGTAGCACCAAACTACGAGCAGTACTTC. As protein: CASSLFVAPNYEQYF. The V and J genes are TRBV28 and TRBJ2-7; D gene unclear. The germline V gene encodes CDR1 MDHEN and CDR2 SYDVKM. The V and J ends lost 1 base and 3 bases respectively, with 13 bases between them. The CDR3 has 15 residues. Full variable domain (outside the CDR3, taken from reference TRBV28 and TRBJ2-7): DVKVTQSSRYLVKRTGEKVFLECVQDMDHENMFWYRQDPGLGLRLIYFSYDVKMKEKGDIPEGYSVSREKKERFSLILESASTNQTSMYLCASSLFVAPNYEQYFGPGTRLTVT.

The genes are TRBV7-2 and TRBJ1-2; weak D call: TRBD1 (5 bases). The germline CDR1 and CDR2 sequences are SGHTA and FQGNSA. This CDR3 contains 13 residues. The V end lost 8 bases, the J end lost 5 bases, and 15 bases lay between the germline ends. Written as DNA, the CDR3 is TGTGCCAGCGGATCGACAGCCTTATATGGCTACACCTTC. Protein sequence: CASGSTALYGYTF.

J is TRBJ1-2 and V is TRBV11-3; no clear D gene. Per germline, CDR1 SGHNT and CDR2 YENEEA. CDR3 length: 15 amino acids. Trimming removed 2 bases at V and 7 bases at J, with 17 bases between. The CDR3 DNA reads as TGTGCCAGCAGCTTACGTTCGGAGTCCCTCGGTGGCTACACCTTC. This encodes CASSLRSESLGGYTF.

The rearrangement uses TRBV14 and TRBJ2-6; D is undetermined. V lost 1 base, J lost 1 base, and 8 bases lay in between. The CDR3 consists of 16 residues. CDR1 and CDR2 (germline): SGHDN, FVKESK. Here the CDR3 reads CASSQVLGSGANVLTF. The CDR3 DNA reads TGTGCCAGCAGCCAAGTCCTCGGTTCTGGGGCCAACGTCCTGACTTTC.

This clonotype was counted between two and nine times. CDR3 residues: CASSPQGGGNQPQHF. For the CDR3, the DNA is TGTGCCAGCTCACCACAAGGGGGCGGCAATCAGCCCCAGCATTTT. The rearrangement links TRBV18 to TRBJ1-5, with 7 bases lining up with TRBD1. V was pared by 1 base and J by 2 bases, with 2 bases of the junction left unmatched. CDR3 size: 15 residues. CDR1 is KGHSH and CDR2 is LQKENI in the germline V gene.

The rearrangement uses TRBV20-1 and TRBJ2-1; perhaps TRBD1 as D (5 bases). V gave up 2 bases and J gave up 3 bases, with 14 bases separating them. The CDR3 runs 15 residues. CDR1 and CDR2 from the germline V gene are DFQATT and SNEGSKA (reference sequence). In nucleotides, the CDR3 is TGCAGTGCTAGAAGTCAGGGAAACATCTACAATGAGCAGTTCTTC. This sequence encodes CSARSQGNIYNEQFF.

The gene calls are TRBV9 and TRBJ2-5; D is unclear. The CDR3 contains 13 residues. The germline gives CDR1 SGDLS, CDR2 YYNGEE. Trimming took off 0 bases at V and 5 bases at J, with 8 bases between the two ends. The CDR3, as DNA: TGTGCCAGCAGCGTAGGGGTGCGGGAGACCCAGTACTTC. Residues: CASSVGVRETQYF.

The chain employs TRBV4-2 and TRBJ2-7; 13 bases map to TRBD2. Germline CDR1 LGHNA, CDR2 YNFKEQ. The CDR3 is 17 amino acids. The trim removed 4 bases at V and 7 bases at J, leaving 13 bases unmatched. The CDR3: CASSRGALLAGGVEQYF. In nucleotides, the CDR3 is TGTGCCAGCAGCCGAGGGGCCCTACTAGCGGGGGGGGTTGAGCAGTACTTC.

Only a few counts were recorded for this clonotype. The CDR3 bases are TGCGCCAGCAGCCAAGGGGGCGGGGGGGTAGTAAATACGCAGTATTTT. It is translated as CASSQGGGGVVNTQYF. The chain carries TRBV4-1 and TRBJ2-3; 9 bases map to TRBD2. The V segment lost 1 base and the J segment 7 bases; nucleotides outside the gene matches: 9. Germline V gives CDR1 MGHRA, CDR2 YSYEKL. This CDR3 comprises 16 residues.